Shown below are 3 T cell receptor beta chains from a single sample sequenced in a study of cytomegalovirus exposure and HLA in healthy donors. The PCR contained 60 Vbeta and 13 Jbeta primers. Sequencing used immunoSEQ multiplex PCR; TCRdb keeps in-frame clones, though not all of them. The profile shows about 76,000 clones, under 85% of them singletons. Sequencing input: PBMCs. Receptors originate from a middle-aged woman in good health and CMV-seropositive.

This sequence joins TRBV18 and TRBJ2-3, with D possibly being TRBD1 (6 bases). CDR1 KGHSH and CDR2 LQKENI come from the germline V gene. Between the trimmed V and J ends, which lost 3 bases and 5 bases, there was a span of 12 bases. There are 14 residues in the CDR3. CDR3 sequence reads: CASSPAQGRDTQYF. DNA of the CDR3: TGTGCCAGCTCACCTGCACAGGGAAGAGATACGCAGTATTTT.

This clone came up once. V gene TRBV25-1 combines with J gene TRBJ2-5; D is uncertain. The end of the DNA aligns better with TRBJ2-7, so the J call may be wrong. This CDR3 spans 13 amino acids. Germline CDR1 reads MGHDK; CDR2 reads SYGVNS. The CDR3 DNA reads as TGTGCCAGCAGTGAATCATACTCCTACGAGCAGTACTTC. This codes for CASSESYSYEQYF.

This clone came up a few times. The V call is TRBV6-4, the J call TRBJ2-1; maybe TRBD2 (6 bases). Trimming removed 5 bases from V and 9 bases from J, with 14 bases in between. From germline, CDR1 is MRHNA and CDR2 SNTAGT. CDR3 length: 13 amino acids. The chain's CDR3 is CASSPSGASEQFF. The CDR3 region has the DNA TGTGCCAGCAGTCCCTCGGGAGCGAGTGAGCAGTTCTTC.